Listed here is a single T cell receptor beta chain. Germline V gene lookup returns CDR1 SNHLY and CDR2 FYNNEI. CDR3 length equals 14 residues. The germline V and J ends were trimmed by 4 bases and 3 bases, with 13 bases remaining between them. The data stem from a study of shared T cell receptors in the human thymus. Clones were read by immunoSEQ multiplex PCR, and TCRdb kept only the in-frame ones, dropping some. This sample yields approximately 490,000 clones, of which approximately 78% are seen a single time; about 0.014% belongs to the top ten. The same specimen was also included in a second study, on human thymus T cells. From that second work: Thymic material originated from resections removed in the course of corrective heart surgery. The authors found apparently biased V and J gene usage in thymic and blood repertoires. Thymic repertoires from unrelated individuals overlapped highly, related research reported.

The J gene is TRBJ2-7, the V gene TRBV2; D is ambiguous. The receptor comes from a boy under two years old with a congenital heart defect. The sequencing input was thymocytes. Written as DNA, the CDR3 is TGTGCCAGCAGTGTCGTGACAAGAGACTACGAGCAGTACTTC. Translated, it gives CASSVVTRDYEQYF. The variable domain in full, completed from reference TRBV2 and TRBJ2-7, reads EPEVTQTPSHQVTQMGQEVILRCVPISNHLYFYWYRQILGQKVEFLVSFYNNEISEKSEIFDDQFSVERPDGSNFTLKIRSTKLEDSAMYFCASSVVTRDYEQYFGPGTRLTVT.